This TCR beta chain was captured by sequencing in a study of beta chain features in type 1 diabetes. V shed 8 bases and J shed 4 bases, with 12 bases lying between them. The CDR3 runs 12 residues. The germline CDR1 and CDR2 sequences are MNHNY and SVGAGI (reference sequence). As for this clone: The antigen is unknown.

Expressed TCRB transcripts were sequenced, since all the RNA that had been isolated was reverse transcribed. The assay was immunoSEQ multiplex PCR, and TCRdb's table has in-frame clones only and misses some. This repertoire shows a few hundred thousand clones, 13% found once; its top ten account for about 0.016%. Whole-study findings and limits: All four CD4+ subsets from Type 1 diabetes patients carried moderately but significantly shorter TCRB CDR3s. It was among patients, rather than healthy donors, that naive, central memory and Treg TCRB repertoires appeared more similar.

Every donor provided one heparinised blood draw, which averaged approximately 120 mL. The chain couples TRBV6-6 to TRBJ2-7; D gene unclear. Sequencing was carried out using naive CD4+ T cells from blood. This receptor was identified in a woman aged 18-29 years with type 1 diabetes. DNA of the CDR3: TGTGCCAGCTCAGCCGACTCTTACGAGCAGTACGTC. This codes for CASSADSYEQYV.